The present TCR beta chain was sequenced within a study of cytomegalovirus exposure and HLA in healthy donors. At the level of the study: Across around 400 genotyped donors, 81% landed in the Caucasian-associated ancestry cluster.

At sampling all donors were nominally healthy, likely with unrecorded immune exposures. Study conclusions and caveats: The authors excluded some V segments, including TRBV6-2 and TRBV6-3, as indistinguishable.

The CDR3 is made up of 16 amino acids. Germline CDR1 SEHNR, CDR2 FQNEAQ (reference sequence). Remarks on this clone: Its specificity is unknown. The junction and the germline gene differ at one end; a read error may be behind it.

The PCR contained 60 Vbeta and 13 Jbeta primers. The data were produced by immunoSEQ multiplex PCR, yet TCRdb's version contains in-frame clones alone and is incomplete. The sample has approximately 120,000 clones, roughly 77% seen once. The chain recombines TRBV7-9 with TRBJ2-7, with 7 bases identical to TRBD1. This TCR was sampled from a woman aged 30 to 39 in good health and CMV-seronegative. The sequenced sample was PBMCs. The DNA of the CDR3 is TGTTCCAGCAGCCCCAGCTGGTACCAGGGGGTCTACGAGCAGTACTTC. Translating gives CSSSPSWYQGVYEQYF.